A selection of T cell receptor beta chains follows, all from one sample in a study of T cell responses to AZD1222 COVID-19 vaccine. The protocol was immunoSEQ multiplex PCR, while the TCRdb copy is restricted to in-frame clones and leaves out a portion. Counted here are some 120,000 clones, just over 85% occurring once; the ten biggest clones make up about 7.9%. The input for sequencing was peripheral blood, taken on day 0 of AZD1222 vaccination. These receptors all come from an adult in good health. Each CDR3 is given with its conserved first and last residue. The D gene is left open where the match is weak.

v_call	j_call	d_call	cdr3_aa
TRBV19	TRBJ1-5	NA	CASNQGRIYQPQHF
TRBV15	TRBJ1-6	TRBD1	CATSTGTGNSPLHF
TRBV30	TRBJ2-7	NA	CAWSANRAGDYEQYF
TRBV4-1	TRBJ1-3	NA	CASSQEGSGRNTIYF
TRBV28	TRBJ1-5	TRBD1	CASSSPGQSTFSNQPQHF
TRBV5-6	TRBJ2-5	NA	CASSEGPRETQYF
TRBV7-9	TRBJ2-7	NA	CASSSGGPNSYEQYF
TRBV14	TRBJ1-1	NA	CASSQTARVTKNTEAFF
TRBV28	TRBJ1-5	NA	CASSLVWGAGNQPQHF
TRBV27	TRBJ1-1	TRBD1	CASSFPDRPTEAFF
TRBV28	TRBJ1-1	TRBD1	CASSLGQGATEAFF
TRBV7-2	TRBJ2-7	TRBD1	CASRPGQGSNEQYF
TRBV5-1	TRBJ1-3	NA	CASSLGHGSGNTIYF
TRBV2	TRBJ2-5	NA	CASSIRTHTQETQYF
TRBV2	TRBJ2-5	NA	CASRAEETQYF
TRBV7-6	TRBJ2-7	TRBD2	CASRTSGEGEQYF
TRBV15	TRBJ2-7	NA	CATSSMSFAGYTAYEQYF
TRBV9	TRBJ1-6	NA	CASSGGVLPANSPLHF
TRBV6-2/TRBV6-3	TRBJ2-7	NA	CASSYVGRGSYEQYF
TRBV3-1/TRBV3-2	TRBJ1-5	NA	CASSHGAQNQPQHF
TRBV19	TRBJ2-2	NA	CASSTPQGNTGELFF
TRBV6-5	TRBJ2-5	NA	CASSPLHGIQETQYF
TRBV28	TRBJ2-7	TRBD1	CASITGQLYEQYF
TRBV11-2	TRBJ2-7	TRBD2	CASSLSTSGVVTEQYF
TRBV6-5	TRBJ1-2	NA	CASRGTDTYGYTF
TRBV6-2/TRBV6-3	TRBJ2-3	NA	CASSQTGLPTDTQYF
TRBV19	TRBJ2-3	NA	CASSPWTDTQYF
TRBV7-2	TRBJ2-3	TRBD1	CASSARQGLDTQYF
TRBV29-1	TRBJ2-7	TRBD1	CSVVAMGVGDRGTWHEQYF
TRBV19	TRBJ2-7	TRBD1	CASSSGQSYEQYF
TRBV28	TRBJ1-1	NA	CASSTRTEAFF
TRBV27	TRBJ2-4	NA	CASSLSGQNIQYF
TRBV7-2	TRBJ2-5	NA	CASSLSSAETQYF
TRBV30	TRBJ1-5	TRBD1	CAWSVGQGAIGNQPQHF
TRBV5-1	TRBJ2-3	NA	CASSSAATDTQYF
TRBV10-3	TRBJ2-1	NA	CAISVRGPYNEQFF